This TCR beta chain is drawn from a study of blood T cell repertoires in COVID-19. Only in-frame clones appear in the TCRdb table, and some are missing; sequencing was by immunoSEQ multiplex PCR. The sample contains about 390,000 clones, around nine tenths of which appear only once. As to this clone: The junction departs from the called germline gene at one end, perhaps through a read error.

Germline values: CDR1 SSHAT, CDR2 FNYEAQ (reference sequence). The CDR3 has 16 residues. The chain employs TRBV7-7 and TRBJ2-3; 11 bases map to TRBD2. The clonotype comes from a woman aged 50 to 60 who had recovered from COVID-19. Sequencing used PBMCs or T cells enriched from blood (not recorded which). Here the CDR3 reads CASSRGSGGAGDTQYF. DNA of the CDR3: TGTGCTAGCAGCAGGGGTAGCGGGGGGGCCGGAGATACGCAGTATTTT.